A single sample is the source of the 8 T cell receptor beta chains below, sequenced in a study of CD8+CD57+ T cells in acquired aplastic anemia. Genomic DNA, the template, was used for profiling of the TCR beta VDJ and CDR3. TCRdb re-derived calls from the reads in MiXCR, one entry per CDR3 protein. The sample shows some 180,000 distinct CDR3 sequences, less than 55% of them seen only once. The sequenced sample was sorted CD4+, CD8+, or CD8+CD57+ T cells (not recorded which) from PBMCs. The receptors were gathered from a human donor in good health.

This chain connects TRBV19 to TRBJ1-2; D may be TRBD1 (5 bases). Looked up from germline, CDR1 is LNHDA and CDR2 is SQIVND (reference sequence). Deletions cut 7 bases from V and 6 bases from J, with 15 bases between. The CDR3 covers 13 residues. The CDR3 protein is CASKITGEDGYTF. CDR3 nucleotide sequence: TGTGCCAGTAAGATAACGGGGGAGGATGGCTACACCTTC. Complete variable domain (other parts from reference TRBV19 and TRBJ1-2): DGGITQSPKYLFRKEGQNVTLSCEQNLNHDAMYWYRQDPGQGLRLIYYSQIVNDFQKGDIAEGYSVSREKKESFPLTVTSAQKNPTAFYLCASKITGEDGYTFGSGTRLTVV.

This chain joins TRBV24-1 and TRBJ1-5, with 8 nucleotides matching TRBD1. V lost 4 bases, J lost 5 bases, and 12 bases stayed unmatched. There are 17 residues in the CDR3. CDR1 and CDR2 (germline): KGHDR, SFDVKD. CDR3 residues: CATSDAGQGRWDQPQHF. CDR3 in DNA: TGTGCCACCAGTGACGCCGGACAGGGTCGTTGGGATCAGCCCCAGCATTTT.

As to this clonotype: At one of its ends the junction is not consistent with the germline gene, which may arise from a read error. The chain combines TRBV7-8 with TRBJ2-1; D is unclear. The germline V gene encodes CDR1 SGHVS and CDR2 FQNEAQ. The CDR3 extends over 14 amino acids. CDR3 in amino acids: CAGSESGYYNEQFF. In nucleotides, the CDR3 is TGTGCCGGCAGCGAAAGTGGGTACTACAATGAGCAGTTCTTC.

The CDR3 nucleotides are TGTGCCAGCAGGAGAACTTACAGGGGTGAGGAAAAACTGTTTTTT. Its translation: CASRRTYRGEEKLFF. The V and J genes are TRBV2 and TRBJ1-4; TRBD1 aligns across 7 bases. The CDR3 loop spans 15 amino acids. The V and J ends lost 6 bases and 8 bases, in that order; junction bases with no gene match: 12. Germline CDR1 SNHLY, CDR2 FYNNEI. Variable domain in full (rest from reference TRBV2 and TRBJ1-4): EPEVTQTPSHQVTQMGQEVILRCVPISNHLYFYWYRQILGQKVEFLVSFYNNEISEKSEIFDDQFSVERPDGSNFTLKIRSTKLEDSAMYFCASRRTYRGEEKLFFGSGTQLSVL.

This clonotype was picked up many times. This rearrangement joins TRBV27 to TRBJ2-7, with 10 nucleotides matching TRBD2. V was clipped by 2 bases and J by 6 bases; unmatched bases: 4. CDR1 is MNHEY and CDR2 is SMNVEV in the germline V gene (reference sequence). The CDR3 has 14 residues. CDR3 protein: CASSLGLAGAEQYF. DNA for the CDR3: TGTGCCAGCAGTTTAGGCCTAGCGGGAGCCGAGCAGTACTTC.

The chain has TRBV19 and TRBJ1-2; 9 bases match TRBD1. The CDR3 spans 14 residues. Germline V gene sequence: CDR1 LNHDA, CDR2 SQIVND (reference sequence). Unmatched junction bases numbered 7, after V lost 5 bases and J lost 6 bases. CDR3 coding DNA: TGTGCCAGTAGTTCGGACAGGGGTCAAAATGGCTACACCTTC. This encodes CASSSDRGQNGYTF.

This clonotype has ten or more counts. The J gene is TRBJ2-3, the V gene TRBV5-1; TRBD2 agrees at 8 bases. V lost 5 bases and J lost 6; bases outside the gene matches: 5. Germline V CDR1 and CDR2: SGHRS, YFSETQ. This CDR3 region has 13 residues. CDR3: CASSRASGDTQYF. CDR3 DNA: TGCGCCAGCAGTAGAGCTAGCGGGGATACGCAGTATTTT. The full variable domain, its missing parts supplied by reference TRBV5-1 and TRBJ2-3, is KAGVTQTPRYLIKTRGQQVTLSCSPISGHRSVSWYQQTPGQGLQFLFEYFSETQRNKGNFPGRFSGRQFSNSRSEMNVSTLELGDSALYLCASSRASGDTQYFGPGTRLTVL.

This rearrangement joins TRBV19 to TRBJ2-3; 9 bases map to TRBD2. V trimming: 8 bases; J trimming: 3 bases; junction bases outside the gene matches: 6. This CDR3 region has 14 residues. Looked up from germline, CDR1 is LNHDA and CDR2 is SQIVND (reference sequence). The CDR3 reads CASWSGGYTDTQYF. The CDR3 bases are TGTGCCAGTTGGAGCGGGGGGTATACAGATACGCAGTATTTT. Drawing the rest from reference TRBV19 and TRBJ2-3, the complete variable domain is DGGITQSPKYLFRKEGQNVTLSCEQNLNHDAMYWYRQDPGQGLRLIYYSQIVNDFQKGDIAEGYSVSREKKESFPLTVTSAQKNPTAFYLCASWSGGYTDTQYFGPGTRLTVL.